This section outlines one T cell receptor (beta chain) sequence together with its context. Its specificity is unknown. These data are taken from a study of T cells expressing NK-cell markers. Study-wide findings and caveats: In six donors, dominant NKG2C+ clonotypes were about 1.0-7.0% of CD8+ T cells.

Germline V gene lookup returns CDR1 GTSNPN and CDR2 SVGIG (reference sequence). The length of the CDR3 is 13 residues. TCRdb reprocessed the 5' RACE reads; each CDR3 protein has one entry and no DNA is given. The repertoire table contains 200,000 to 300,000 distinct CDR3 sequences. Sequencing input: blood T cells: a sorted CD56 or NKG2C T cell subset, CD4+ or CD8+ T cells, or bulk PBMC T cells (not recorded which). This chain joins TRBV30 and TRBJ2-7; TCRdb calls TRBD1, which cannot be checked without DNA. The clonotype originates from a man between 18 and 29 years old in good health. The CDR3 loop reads CAWSGGQALGQYF.